The 3 T cell receptor beta chains below were found in one sample sequenced in a study of OX40 agonist ivuxolimab in advanced cancers. This table comes from immunoSEQ multiplex PCR, and its TCRdb copy is limited to in-frame clones, with some not included. Among 85,000 to 100,000 clones listed, more than 80% were seen once. The specimen was CD4+ or CD8+ T cells sorted from blood, collected in a trial of the OX40 agonist ivuxolimab. The receptors originated from an adult with an advanced solid tumor such as melanoma, head and neck, liver or kidney cancer.

The CDR3 DNA sequence: TGCGCCAGCAGCCAAGAGAGTATAGGGGGCGCGTCCGGGGAGCTGTTTTTT. Residues: CASSQESIGGASGELFF. The rearrangement uses TRBV4-3 and TRBJ2-2, with TRBD1 identical over 7 bases. CDR3 length: 17 amino acids. CDR1 is LGHNA and CDR2 is YSLEER in the germline V gene. The V and J ends lost 0 bases and 6 bases, in that order; junction bases with no gene match: 10.

The V gene is TRBV2, the J gene TRBJ2-2; 9 positions match TRBD2. The CDR3 spans 17 residues. Germline V gives CDR1 SNHLY, CDR2 FYNNEI. The J segment lost 3 bases and the V segment lost 4 bases, leaving 9 bases of the junction unmatched. CDR3 residues: CASSGQAGGRYTGELFF. The DNA for the CDR3 is TGTGCCAGCAGTGGACAAGCGGGGGGCCGGTACACCGGGGAGCTGTTTTTT.

V usage is TRBV7-9 and J usage is TRBJ2-1; a weak D match, TRBD2 (5 bases). Per germline, CDR1 SEHNR and CDR2 FQNEAQ (reference sequence). The CDR3 is made up of 16 amino acids. Trimming shortened V by 5 bases and J by 8 bases, and 22 bases separated the two germline ends. DNA of the CDR3: TGTGCCAGCAGCGACCCTGGCCTAGCCCTTGGGGATGAGCAGTTCTTC. Its protein product is CASSDPGLALGDEQFF.